The 25 T cell receptor beta chains below all came from one sample that was sequenced in a study of CD8+CD57+ T cells in acquired aplastic anemia. The use of genomic DNA as template underpinned the TCR beta VDJ and CDR3 profiling. TCRdb used MiXCR to reprocess the reads, holding one entry per CDR3 protein. The data show 160,000 or so distinct CDR3 sequences, with under 55% seen just once and approximately 3% held by the top ten. All sequencing subjects had displayed CD8+CD57+ cell expansion on flow cytometry. The specimen was sorted CD4+, CD8+, or CD8+CD57+ T cells (not recorded which) from PBMCs. Receptors originate from a human donor with aplastic anemia.

This clonotype was detected many times. This chain uses TRBV5-1 with TRBJ1-6, with 9 bases aligning to TRBD1. The V and J ends lost 4 bases and 8 bases, in that order; junction bases with no gene match: 7. The CDR3 totals 15 residues. Germline CDR1 SGHRS, CDR2 YFSETQ. CDR3 amino acids: CASSLLQGADSPLHF. The CDR3 bases are TGCGCCAGCAGCCTCCTACAGGGGGCTGATTCACCCCTCCACTTT.

Only a few counts were recorded for this clonotype. The V gene is TRBV20-1, the J gene TRBJ1-6, with 8 bases that match TRBD1. J gave up 7 bases and V 2 bases, and 7 bases lay outside the gene matches. This CDR3 spans 15 amino acids. The germline V gene encodes CDR1 DFQATT and CDR2 SNEGSKA (reference sequence). The CDR3 here is CSARIIGTGNSPLHF. CDR3 DNA sequence: TGCAGTGCTAGAATTATCGGGACAGGCAATTCACCCCTCCACTTT.

V gene TRBV6-5 combines with J gene TRBJ2-7; 14 bases are a match to TRBD2. The CDR3 consists of 17 residues. Trimming removed 6 bases from V and 5 bases from J; junction bases left unmatched: 12. Germline V gives CDR1 MNHEY, CDR2 SVGAGI. The CDR3 coding sequence is TGTGCCAGCAGCTACCAATTGACTAGCGGGAGGGTAGACGAGCAGTACTTC. It encodes CASSYQLTSGRVDEQYF.

This clonotype was counted many times. This chain connects TRBV7-6 to TRBJ2-2; unclear D gene. This CDR3 spans 14 amino acids. CDR1 and CDR2 (germline): SGHVS, FNYEAQ. Trimming shortened V by 0 bases and J by 2 bases, and 4 bases separated the two germline ends. Written as DNA, the CDR3 is TGTGCCAGCAGCTTAGCGGGCAACACCGGGGAGCTGTTTTTT. Amino acid sequence: CASSLAGNTGELFF.

This clonotype has at least ten counts. V is TRBV6-5 and J is TRBJ1-1, with D hard to call. Trimming left V 11 bases short and J 2 bases short, with 18 bases between. Germline assignment: CDR1 MNHEY and CDR2 SVGAGI. The CDR3 has 14 amino acids. The chain's CDR3 is CAVRAPGINTEAFF. In nucleotides, the CDR3 is TGTGCCGTCCGGGCCCCGGGAATCAACACTGAAGCTTTCTTT.

This clonotype was seen many times. This chain joins TRBV2 and TRBJ2-5, with 10 bases aligning to TRBD1. CDR3 length equals 15 residues. Per germline, CDR1 SNHLY and CDR2 FYNNEI. V gave up 3 bases and J gave up 4 bases; unmatched junction bases: 5. CDR3 DNA: TGTGCCAGCAGTGAGGGACAGGGGCCGGGAGAGACCCAGTACTTC. Its translation is CASSEGQGPGETQYF.

This clonotype was counted once. The chain has TRBV20-1 and TRBJ1-1, with unresolved D. The germline gives CDR1 DFQATT, CDR2 SNEGSKA (reference sequence). Deletions cut 5 bases from V and 3 bases from J, with 16 bases between. The CDR3 contains 14 residues. The chain's CDR3 is CSARTDGSDTEAFF. The CDR3 nucleotides are TGCAGTGCTCGGACGGACGGTTCGGACACTGAAGCTTTCTTT.

At least ten counts were recorded for this clonotype. This sequence joins TRBV13 and TRBJ2-1; 7 bases align to TRBD2. Looked up from germline, CDR1 is PRHDT and CDR2 is FYEKMQ (reference sequence). This CDR3 is 17 amino acids long. The V and J ends lost 4 bases and 6 bases, in that order; junction bases with no gene match: 15. CDR3 in DNA: TGTGCCAGCAGCTCTAGGGTGGGGGGGGTTGCCTTCAATGAGCAGTTCTTC. Translation: CASSSRVGGVAFNEQFF.

To note about this clonotype: The CDR3 does not close with the conserved phenylalanine or tryptophan, likely indicating a read error. V gene TRBV24-1 combines with J gene TRBJ2-3, with D possibly matching TRBD2 (6 bases). The CDR3 runs to 13 residues. V was pared by 11 bases and J by 1 base, with 12 bases between. Germline V gene data show CDR1 as KGHDR and CDR2 as SFDVKD. DNA for the CDR3: TGTGCCATAAGGTCGGGAGGCACAGATACGCAGTATTCT. It encodes CAIRSGGTDTQYS.

The V and J genes are TRBV20-1 and TRBJ1-4; perhaps TRBD1 as D (6 bases). The V gene's germline CDR1 is DFQATT and CDR2 SNEGSKA (reference sequence). The CDR3 extends over 14 amino acids. The ends were cut back, 6 bases at V and 8 bases at J, with 19 bases in the middle. CDR3 in amino acids: CSARSGGAYEKLFF. CDR3 nucleotides: TGCAGTGCGAGATCGGGGGGCGCTTACGAAAAACTGTTTTTT.

This clonotype was recorded many times. The CDR3 is CASCRRLAKNIQYF. Written as DNA, the CDR3 is TGCGCCAGTTGCCGGAGACTGGCAAAAAACATTCAGTACTTC. V usage is TRBV10-1 and J usage is TRBJ2-4; D call uncertain. Germline CDR1 is WNHNN and CDR2 is SYGVQD (reference sequence). This CDR3 is built from 14 residues. V was trimmed by 9 bases and J by 4 bases, leaving 16 bases between them.

A note on this clonotype: A read error may explain this, as a much larger clone is one base away. CDR3 in amino acids: CVSSATGNTGELFF. The CDR3 nucleotides read TGTGTCAGCAGCGCGACAGGGAACACCGGGGAGCTGTTTTTT. V usage is TRBV13 and J usage is TRBJ2-2; perhaps TRBD1 as D (6 bases). The CDR3 spans 14 residues. The germline V gene has CDR1 PRHDT and CDR2 FYEKMQ (reference sequence).

Of note for this clonotype: The CDR3 ends on some other residue instead of the conserved phenylalanine or tryptophan, so this is likely a read error. The chain carries TRBV19 and TRBJ1-2; TRBD1 might be the D (5 bases). The germline gives CDR1 LNHDA, CDR2 SQIVND (reference sequence). There are 14 residues in the CDR3. V lost 3 bases to trimming and J lost 4 bases, with 12 bases between them. In nucleotides, the CDR3 is TGTGCCAGTAGTATCGGCACGGGGGGCTATGGCTACACCCTC. Protein product: CASSIGTGGYGYTL.

In its sample, this clonotype was seen many times. The chain joins TRBV7-2 to TRBJ2-7; D is uncertain. Germline V lookup: CDR1 SGHTA, CDR2 FQGNSA. The CDR3 sequence is 14 residues long. V lost 3 bases, J lost 2 bases, and 11 bases lay in between. CDR3 coding DNA: TGTGCCAGCAGCTTGGAAGGGCCTCCCTACGAGCAGTACTTC. It translates to CASSLEGPPYEQYF. The complete variable domain, with remaining parts taken from reference TRBV7-2 and TRBJ2-7, reads GAGVSQSPSNKVTEKGKDVELRCDPISGHTALYWYRQSLGQGLEFLIYFQGNSAPDKSGLPSDRFSAERTGGSVSTLTIQRTQQEDSAVYLCASSLEGPPYEQYFGPGTRLTVT.

This clonotype was counted a few times. The CDR3 loop is CSARQGGQGSEAFF. CDR3 bases: TGCAGTGCTAGGCAAGGAGGACAGGGCTCTGAAGCTTTCTTT. The V and J genes are TRBV20-1 and TRBJ1-1; 8 bases are a match to TRBD1. This CDR3 is 14 amino acids long. Per the germline V gene, CDR1 is DFQATT and CDR2 is SNEGSKA (reference sequence). J was trimmed by 6 bases and V by 3 bases; bases with no gene match: 9.

This chain connects TRBV20-1 to TRBJ1-1; D ambiguous. The CDR3 length is 15 residues. V gave up 4 bases and J gave up 4 bases, with 19 bases separating them. Germline CDR1 DFQATT, CDR2 SNEGSKA (reference sequence). The CDR3 region has the DNA TGCAGTGCTAAGGACGCTGAGGGTTCGAGCACTGAAGCTTTCTTT. This codes for CSAKDAEGSSTEAFF.

This clonotype was detected ten times or more. The chain recombines TRBV19 with TRBJ2-5; 7 bases map to TRBD1. Germline CDR1 reads LNHDA; CDR2 reads SQIVND (reference sequence). CDR3 length: 15 amino acids. V lost 3 bases and J lost 5; bases outside the gene matches: 9. CDR3 nucleotide sequence: TGTGCCAGTAGTATCACTCTGACAGGGACCGAGACCCAGTACTTC. It specifies CASSITLTGTETQYF.

This clonotype was seen once. It may be a read error: a sequence one base away is much more abundant. In this CDR3 the conserved last residue, phenylalanine or tryptophan, is missing, so a read error is likely. The V gene is TRBV4-1, the J gene TRBJ2-5; no reliable D call. Trimming removed 0 bases at V and 5 bases at J, with 10 bases between. Per the germline V gene, CDR1 is MGHRA and CDR2 is YSYEKL. The CDR3 has 14 amino acids. The CDR3 reads CASSQDSIFETQYL. The CDR3 DNA reads as TGCGCCAGCAGCCAAGATAGCATATTCGAGACCCAGTACCTC.

This clonotype was counted ten times or more. This sequence joins TRBV19 and TRBJ2-1, with TRBD2 matching over 13 bases. Per germline, CDR1 LNHDA and CDR2 SQIVND (reference sequence). V shed 8 bases and J 4 bases; nucleotides not matched to a gene: 8. CDR3 length: 16 amino acids. CDR3 in amino acids: CASGLAGARLYNEQFF. DNA of the CDR3: TGTGCCAGTGGACTAGCGGGAGCCCGACTATACAATGAGCAGTTCTTC.

This clonotype was detected many times. This chain uses TRBV6-1 with TRBJ2-7, with D perhaps TRBD1 (5 bases). V was trimmed by 4 bases and J by 3 bases, leaving 13 bases between them. CDR3 size: 14 residues. Germline V gene lookup returns CDR1 MNHNS and CDR2 SASEGT. The chain's CDR3 is CASSGRQTLYEQYF. For the CDR3, the DNA is TGTGCCAGCAGTGGCCGACAGACACTCTACGAGCAGTACTTC.

The rearrangement links TRBV29-1 to TRBJ1-4; D is undetermined. Trimming took off 7 bases at V and 1 base at J, with 13 bases between the two ends. The CDR3 has 14 amino acids. CDR1 SQVTM and CDR2 ANQGSEA come from the germline V gene. The CDR3 region is CSGRYSLTNEKLFF. In DNA form, the CDR3 reads TGCAGCGGTAGATACAGCCTAACTAATGAAAAACTGTTTTTT.

This clonotype was counted at least ten times. The chain combines TRBV3-1 with TRBJ2-7; 9 positions match TRBD2. Germline lookup yields CDR1 LGHDT and CDR2 YNNKEL (reference sequence). V was pared by 3 bases and J by 6 bases, with 6 bases of the junction left unmatched. This CDR3 spans 14 amino acids. The CDR3 coding sequence is TGTGCCAGCAGCCAGATCCTAGCGGGACGCGAGCAGTACTTC. It yields the protein CASSQILAGREQYF.

In its sample, this clonotype was seen once. The rearrangement links TRBV10-3 to TRBJ2-7, with 7 bases lining up with TRBD1. V lost 0 bases, J lost 1 base, and 12 bases stayed unmatched. Per germline, CDR1 ENHRY and CDR2 SYGVKD. There are 18 residues in the CDR3. CDR3 DNA: TGTGCCATCAGTGAGTCGACCCGGGACAGCCAGGGGTCCTACGAGCAGTACTTC. This encodes CAISESTRDSQGSYEQYF.

The chain combines TRBV15 with TRBJ1-5; 12 nucleotides match TRBD1. The CDR3 sequence is 17 residues long. Trimming cost V 1 base and J 4 bases; bases outside gene matches: 5. Germline V gene sequence: CDR1 LNHNV, CDR2 YYDKDF (reference sequence). The CDR3 reads CATSRGGTGGRNQPQHF. In DNA, the CDR3 is TGTGCCACCAGCAGAGGCGGGACAGGGGGCCGAAATCAGCCCCAGCATTTT.

This clonotype came up once. This sequence joins TRBV12-3 or TRBV12-4 and TRBJ2-3; TRBD2 might be the D (7 bases). V lost 8 bases and J 5 bases, leaving 17 bases between the germline ends. This CDR3 has 14 amino acids. In nucleotides, the CDR3 is TGTGCCAGCTGTCCACGGGGGGCTGGAGATACGCAGTATTTT. Its protein is CASCPRGAGDTQYF.